This T cell receptor beta chain was found in a study of T cell responses to AZD1222 COVID-19 vaccine. Study-level results: Baseline seropositivity characterized only six or seven AZD1222 recipients. Mostly white British, mostly female donors; authors suggested clonal diversity may be underestimated. Spike as a whole was targeted by vaccine-associated CD4 TCRs, dominant at 160-218 and 743-854.

The data were produced by immunoSEQ multiplex PCR, yet TCRdb's version contains in-frame clones alone and is incomplete. Here the sample spans approximately 5,800 clones, about 89% being singletons. Trimming removed 2 bases from V and 10 bases from J; junction bases left unmatched: 12. The CDR3 length is 16 residues. Germline loops: CDR1 SGDLS, CDR2 YYNGEE. For this clone: What it binds is unknown.

The specimen comprised peripheral blood, sampled 28 days after the second AZD1222 dose. The clonotype comes from an adult who received the AZD1222 COVID-19 vaccine. This chain uses TRBV9 with TRBJ2-1; 10 nucleotides match TRBD2. The CDR3: CASSVASEREGREQFF. The CDR3 region has the DNA TGTGCCAGCAGCGTCGCCTCCGAGCGGGAGGGCCGCGAGCAGTTCTTC.